Shown below are 3 T cell receptor beta chains from a single sample sequenced in a study of T cell responses to AZD1222 COVID-19 vaccine (dated by TCRdb to the early 2020s). In the paper's terms, the time point label means: about 28 days (+/-7) after the second vaccine dose. Receptors were amplified or captured by the immunoSEQ multiplex PCR assay. This is the immuneACCESS table as TCRdb keeps it, with only in-frame sequences that have V and J called. A part of the clones is gone; compared with another copy, unresolved V genes explain less than half, and the rest is unexplained. Within this sample are roughly 87,000 clones, with roughly 90% of them counted one time only. About 7% of the sample goes to the ten largest clones. The material sequenced was peripheral blood, taken 28 days after the second AZD1222 dose. Receptor source: an adult who received the AZD1222 COVID-19 vaccine.

V gene TRBV28 combines with J gene TRBJ1-2; 7 bases are shared with TRBD1. Germline V lookup: CDR1 MDHEN, CDR2 SYDVKM. V gave up 3 bases and J gave up 10 bases; unmatched junction bases: 11. CDR3 size: 14 residues. The CDR3 protein is CASSLIQGVGFYTF. In DNA form, the CDR3 reads TGTGCCAGCAGTTTGATTCAGGGGGTCGGGTTCTACACCTTC.

The V and J genes are TRBV7-9 and TRBJ1-4; tentative D call: TRBD1 (5 bases). V lost 5 bases and J lost 4, with 11 bases in between. The V gene's germline CDR1 is SEHNR and CDR2 FQNEAQ (reference sequence). The CDR3 consists of 14 residues. CDR3 region: CASSPTVVNEKLFF. In DNA, the CDR3 is TGTGCCAGCAGCCCGACAGTGGTTAATGAAAAACTGTTTTTT. The entire variable domain, with the rest obtained from reference TRBV7-9 and TRBJ1-4, is as follows: DTGVSQNPRHKITKRGQNVTFRCDPISEHNRLYWYRQTLGQGPEFLTYFQNEAQLEKSRLLSDRFSAERPKGSFSTLEIQRTEQGDSAMYLCASSPTVVNEKLFFGSGTQLSVL.

The rearrangement links TRBV5-1 to TRBJ2-1, with 10 nucleotides matching TRBD1. The CDR3 has 15 residues. Trimming took 2 bases from V and 4 from J; bases not matched to a gene: 3. Germline V gene sequence: CDR1 SGHRS, CDR2 YFSETQ. The CDR3 sequence: CASSFGDRGYNEQFF. CDR3 coding DNA: TGCGCCAGCAGCTTCGGGGACAGGGGTTACAATGAGCAGTTCTTC.